This note documents a single TCR beta chain sequence. The sample originates from a study of blood T cell repertoires in COVID-19. The assay was immunoSEQ multiplex PCR, and TCRdb's table has in-frame clones only and misses some. Of approximately 390,000 clones in the sample, approximately 87% were seen once. V was cut by 4 bases and J by 8 bases, with 12 bases left in between. The CDR3 has 12 residues. The V gene's germline CDR1 is SGHKS and CDR2 YYEKEE (reference sequence). The rearrangement uses TRBV5-5 and TRBJ1-2, with unresolved D. The specimen was PBMCs or T cells enriched from blood (not recorded which). The source of this sequence is a woman in her forties or fifties who had recovered from COVID-19. CDR3 sequence (DNA): TGTGCCAGCAGCGGAGGGTTATGGGGCTACACCTTC. It translates to CASSGGLWGYTF.